Below are 25 T cell receptor beta chains sequenced from a single sample in a study of human T cells and chemical hapten exposure. Time point of the sample: healthy volunteer bleed at 6 weeks. Unfractionated whole blood yielded total RNA. One entry per CDR3 protein results from TCRdb running MiXCR on the RACE reads. The table lists about 34,000 distinct CDR3 sequences, roughly 5% of them singletons. Sequenced input: whole blood. Receptor source: a human donor in good health. Some clones in this sample may be carry-over from other donors' samples.

This clonotype was detected ten times or more. A read error may produce the germline difference seen at one junction end. The chain joins TRBV6-1 to TRBJ2-3, with D hard to call. Germline V CDR1 and CDR2: MNHNS, SASEGT. This CDR3 spans 12 amino acids. CDR3: CASSEVISRPLF. The CDR3 DNA follows: TGTGCCAGCAGTGAAGTTATATCTCGACCTTTGTTT.

This clonotype was seen many times. The chain combines TRBV28 with TRBJ2-1, with 12 bases lining up with TRBD2. Germline V lookup: CDR1 MDHEN, CDR2 SYDVKM. Trimming cost V 3 bases and J 2 bases; bases outside gene matches: 11. The CDR3 runs 19 residues. CDR3 loop: CASSLGALTSGSPYNEQFF. The CDR3 coding sequence is TGTGCCAGCAGTTTGGGGGCCCTGACTAGCGGGAGTCCCTACAATGAGCAGTTCTTC.

The chain carries TRBV5-4 and TRBJ2-1; the match to TRBD2 covers 8 bases. This CDR3 is built from 15 residues. Losses at the gene ends were 4 bases for V and 6 bases for J; bases not matched to a gene: 9. Germline values: CDR1 SGHNT, CDR2 YYREEE (reference sequence). This CDR3 reads CASSPLSGGSNEQFF. The CDR3 coding sequence is TGTGCCAGCAGCCCCCTCTCGGGAGGGTCCAATGAGCAGTTCTTC.

There are many counts of this clonotype. This chain links TRBV7-2 with TRBJ1-2; 9 nucleotides agree with TRBD1. V lost 6 bases to trimming and J lost 4 bases; unmatched junction nucleotides: 9. The CDR3 sequence is 15 residues long. Germline assignment: CDR1 SGHTA and CDR2 FQGNSA. The CDR3 DNA follows: TGTGCCAGCAGGCCACCGGGACAGGGTACCTATGGCTACACCTTC. It is translated as CASRPPGQGTYGYTF.

With regard to this clonotype: This may arise from a read error, as a much more abundant clone is one base away. This rearrangement joins TRBV20-1 to TRBJ2-3; the D is unclear. This CDR3 is built from 16 residues. Between the trimmed V and J ends, which lost 3 bases and 2 bases, there was a span of 18 bases. From germline, CDR1 is DFQATT and CDR2 SNEGSKA (reference sequence). In DNA, the CDR3 is TGCAGTGCTAGGCCGATAAAGTCCAGTATCACAGATACGCAGTATTTT. The encoded protein is CSARPIKSSITDTQYF.

In its sample, this clonotype was seen many times. The V and J genes are TRBV29-1 and TRBJ1-2; D is perhaps TRBD1 (5 bases). The V gene's germline CDR1 is SQVTM and CDR2 ANQGSEA. V was clipped by 4 bases and J by 6 bases, with 6 bases between them. This CDR3 is built from 10 residues. CDR3 coding DNA: TGCAGCGTTGGCAGGGATGGCTACACCTTC. Protein: CSVGRDGYTF.

The chain recombines TRBV5-1 with TRBJ1-4; D gene uncertain. In germline, CDR1 is SGHRS, CDR2 YFSETQ. CDR3 length equals 15 residues. V lost 4 bases and J lost 5, with 15 bases in between. The CDR3 here is CASSPSEKGNEKLFF. Written as DNA, the CDR3 is TGCGCCAGCAGCCCGAGTGAGAAAGGGAATGAAAAACTGTTTTTT.

J is TRBJ1-5 and V is TRBV12-3 or TRBV12-4; D is possibly TRBD1 (6 bases). Trimming pared 1 base from V and 5 bases from J, leaving 12 bases between. The CDR3 runs 15 residues. As DNA, the CDR3 is TGTGCCAGCAGTTTAGTCCCGGCAGGGGATCAGCCCCAGCATTTT. It is translated as CASSLVPAGDQPQHF.

This clonotype appeared a few times. The rearrangement links TRBV11-2 to TRBJ2-7; tentatively, D is TRBD2 (5 bases). This CDR3 has 15 amino acids. The V and J ends lost 5 bases and 0 bases respectively, with 14 bases between them. The V gene's germline CDR1 is SGHAT and CDR2 FQNNGV. CDR3: CASSELDRSSYEQYF. The CDR3 bases are TGTGCCAGCAGCGAACTAGATCGGAGCTCCTACGAGCAGTACTTC.

This clonotype was counted ten times or more. The chain carries TRBV12-3 or TRBV12-4 and TRBJ2-1; D is tentatively TRBD1 or TRBD2 (5 bases each). This CDR3 is built from 14 residues. Trimming took 2 bases from V and 7 from J, leaving 12 bases between them. The chain's CDR3 is CASSLRGDINEQFF. The CDR3 DNA sequence: TGTGCCAGCAGTTTACGAGGGGATATAAATGAGCAGTTCTTC.

There are many counts of this clonotype. The chain combines TRBV6-6 with TRBJ2-7, with D hard to call. The length of the CDR3 is 13 residues. Germline V gene data show CDR1 as MNHNY and CDR2 as SVGAGI (reference sequence). V was clipped by 6 bases and J by 4 bases, with 13 bases between them. This chain's CDR3 is CASRRGSNYEQYF. The DNA of the CDR3 is TGTGCCAGCAGACGAGGTTCGAATTACGAGCAGTACTTC.

This CDR3 reads CAWSVGRGYGYTF. The DNA of the CDR3 is TGTGCCTGGAGTGTTGGTAGGGGCTATGGCTACACCTTC. J is TRBJ1-2 and V is TRBV30; possibly TRBD1 for D (5 bases). The CDR3 contains 13 residues. Trimming left V 0 bases short and J 4 bases short, with 9 bases between. Germline CDR1 GTSNPN, CDR2 SVGIG (reference sequence).

This clonotype occurred many times. The V call is TRBV5-1, the J call TRBJ1-1; D unresolved. The CDR3 length is 14 residues. CDR1 is SGHRS, CDR2 YFSETQ, per germline. V gave up 1 base and J gave up 5 bases, with 12 bases separating them. The CDR3: CASSLQTWETEAFF. CDR3 DNA: TGCGCCAGCAGCTTGCAGACCTGGGAAACTGAAGCTTTCTTT.

With regard to this clonotype: The junction shows a germline mismatch at one end, possibly a read error. The J gene is TRBJ1-1, the V gene TRBV5-1; D is perhaps TRBD1 (6 bases). CDR1 is SGHRS and CDR2 is YFSETQ in the germline V gene. The CDR3 contains 13 residues. The CDR3 bases are TGCGCCAGCCGCTTGGGGGCCGTAGGTGAAGCTTTCTTT. Translated, it gives CASRLGAVGEAFF. Supplemented by reference TRBV5-1 and TRBJ1-1, the full variable domain reads KAGVTQTPRYLIKTRGQQVTLSCSPISGHRSVSWYQQTPGQGLQFLFEYFSETQRNKGNFPGRFSGRQFSNSRSEMNVSTLELGDSALYLCASRLGAVGEAFFGQGTRLTVV.

V and J are TRBV7-6 and TRBJ2-6; the match to TRBD2 covers 7 bases. The CDR3 contains 16 residues. Germline-derived CDR1 and CDR2 are SGHVS and FNYEAQ. Trimming removed 1 base from V and 4 bases from J; junction bases left unmatched: 4. DNA for the CDR3: TGTGCCAGCAGCTTAGGGGGGGGGTTAGGGGCCAACGTCCTGACTTTC. This sequence encodes CASSLGGGLGANVLTF. The full variable domain, rest sourced from reference TRBV7-6 and TRBJ2-6, is GAGVSQSPRYKVTKRGQDVALRCDPISGHVSLYWYRQALGQGPEFLTYFNYEAQQDKSGLPNDRFSAERPEGSISTLTIQRTEQRDSAMYRCASSLGGGLGANVLTFGAGSRLTVL.

The rearrangement links TRBV30 to TRBJ2-2, with a weak D call TRBD1 (5 bases). The CDR3 covers 13 residues. The V end was cut by 2 bases, the J end by 4 bases, with 8 bases between. Germline CDR1 is GTSNPN and CDR2 is SVGIG (reference sequence). The CDR3 DNA reads TGTGCCTGGAGTACCACAGGCACCGGGGAGCTGTTTTTT. Translation: CAWSTTGTGELFF.

This clonotype was recorded many times. V usage is TRBV6-5 and J usage is TRBJ2-5, with 11 bases aligning to TRBD1. V trimming: 5 bases; J trimming: 4 bases; junction bases outside the gene matches: 9. The CDR3 is 16 amino acids. Per the germline V gene, CDR1 is MNHEY and CDR2 is SVGAGI. CDR3: CASSQGQGVTVETQYF. In nucleotides, the CDR3 is TGTGCCAGCAGTCAGGGACAGGGGGTAACGGTAGAGACCCAGTACTTC.

This chain links TRBV28 with TRBJ1-1; tentatively, D is TRBD1 (5 bases). The CDR3 covers 15 residues. Trimming removed 5 bases from V and 5 bases from J, with 18 bases in between. Germline V gene lookup returns CDR1 MDHEN and CDR2 SYDVKM. This chain's CDR3 is CASSTPGGTGTEAFF. CDR3 nucleotides: TGTGCCAGCAGTACTCCCGGCGGGACGGGGACTGAAGCTTTCTTT.

The chain uses TRBV10-3 and TRBJ2-3, with D possibly TRBD1 on 6 matching bases. The CDR3 sequence is 15 residues long. Trimming left V 6 bases short and J 1 base short, with 14 bases between. The germline CDR1 and CDR2 sequences are ENHRY and SYGVKD. This CDR3 is CAIRRGHTGTDTQYF. The CDR3 bases are TGTGCCATCAGGAGGGGACATACAGGCACAGATACGCAGTATTTT.

At least ten counts were recorded for this clonotype. The chain combines TRBV4-1 with TRBJ2-7; TRBD2 agrees at 7 bases. V lost 0 bases to trimming and J lost 3 bases; unmatched junction nucleotides: 5. The length of the CDR3 is 15 residues. Per the germline V gene, CDR1 is MGHRA and CDR2 is YSYEKL. CDR3 loop: CASSQDSRTSYEQYF. In DNA, the CDR3 is TGCGCCAGCAGCCAAGATAGTAGGACTAGCTACGAGCAGTACTTC.

This clonotype has more than one count but fewer than ten. The chain combines TRBV7-8 with TRBJ1-1; 10 nucleotides match TRBD1. V dropped 5 bases and J dropped 5; count of bases not matched to a gene: 8. Germline V gives CDR1 SGHVS, CDR2 FQNEAQ. The CDR3 is made up of 15 amino acids. CDR3 region: CASSPLRTGGTEAFF. In DNA form, the CDR3 reads TGTGCCAGCAGCCCCCTACGGACAGGGGGGACTGAAGCTTTCTTT.

There are a few counts of this clonotype. CDR3 sequence: CSAPPTRGAAISTDTQYF. As DNA, the CDR3 is TGCAGTGCTCCCCCTACGCGGGGGGCAGCAATTAGCACAGATACGCAGTATTTT. The J gene is TRBJ2-3, the V gene TRBV20-1, with 8 nucleotides matching TRBD2. The length of the CDR3 is 18 residues. Germline trimming cut 5 bases from V and 0 bases from J; bases unmatched to any gene: 16. The germline V gene has CDR1 DFQATT and CDR2 SNEGSKA (reference sequence).

The rearrangement joins TRBV12-3 or TRBV12-4 to TRBJ1-6; D remains unclear. Trimming removed 8 bases at V and 14 bases at J, with 19 bases between. CDR3 length equals 13 residues. CDR3 bases: TGTGCCAGCGCTACAACCTGGGTCTCCACCCTCCACTTT. Its protein product is CASATTWVSTLHF.

V and J are TRBV28 and TRBJ2-7, with D maybe TRBD2 (6 bases). Trimming removed 7 bases from V and 0 bases from J, with 19 bases in between. The CDR3 contains 16 residues. Germline-derived CDR1 and CDR2 are MDHEN and SYDVKM. The CDR3 loop is CASTFNPQDYSYEQYF. The CDR3, as DNA: TGTGCCAGCACGTTTAATCCACAGGACTACTCCTACGAGCAGTACTTC.

This clonotype appeared a few times. The chain couples TRBV20-1 to TRBJ1-5, with TRBD1 matching over 10 bases. CDR1 DFQATT and CDR2 SNEGSKA come from the germline V gene (reference sequence). Trimming cost V 2 bases and J 6 bases; bases outside gene matches: 4. The CDR3 covers 14 residues. DNA for the CDR3: TGCAGTGCTAGAACCGGGACAGGGGTTCAGCCCCAGCATTTT. It is translated as CSARTGTGVQPQHF.